This passage covers 31 T cell receptor beta chains from one sample sequenced in a study of OX40 agonist ivuxolimab in advanced cancers. The assay was immunoSEQ multiplex PCR, and TCRdb's table has in-frame clones only and misses some. Of tens of thousands of clones listed, about 83% are singletons. The sequencing here drew on CD4+ or CD8+ T cells sorted from blood, taken in a trial of the OX40 agonist ivuxolimab. The receptors originated from an adult with an advanced solid tumor such as melanoma, head and neck, liver or kidney cancer.

This chain connects TRBV4-3 to TRBJ2-1; 7 bases are shared with TRBD2. Germline V gene data show CDR1 as LGHNA and CDR2 as YSLEER. The trim removed 4 bases at V and 4 bases at J, leaving 7 bases unmatched. The CDR3 loop spans 15 amino acids. The CDR3 loop reads CASSPDRGDYNEQFF. CDR3 in DNA: TGCGCCAGCAGCCCAGATCGGGGGGATTACAATGAGCAGTTCTTC.

The rearrangement uses TRBV5-1 and TRBJ2-7, with unresolved D. V lost 2 bases and J 3 bases, leaving 6 bases between the germline ends. CDR1 SGHRS and CDR2 YFSETQ come from the germline V gene. CDR3 size: 12 residues. The CDR3 coding sequence is TGCGCCAGCAGCTTTAACAGCTACGAGCAGTACTTC. Encoded protein: CASSFNSYEQYF.

The chain links TRBV27 to TRBJ1-5; 12 bases fit TRBD1. The V and J ends lost 5 bases and 6 bases, in that order; junction bases with no gene match: 11. This CDR3 has 17 residues. Germline CDR1 MNHEY, CDR2 SMNVEV (reference sequence). CDR3 residues: CASSMLSGTGGSQPQHF. The CDR3, as DNA: TGTGCCAGCAGTATGTTATCCGGGACAGGGGGCAGTCAGCCCCAGCATTTT.

The chain has TRBV30 and TRBJ1-1; TRBD1 is a possible D gene (6 bases). V lost 3 bases to trimming and J lost 4 bases, with 18 bases between them. Looked up from germline, CDR1 is GTSNPN and CDR2 is SVGIG (reference sequence). CDR3 length equals 15 residues. The CDR3, as DNA: TGTGCCTGGAGCCGGCGGGGGCGCGGGTTCACTGAAGCTTTCTTT. Encoded protein: CAWSRRGRGFTEAFF.

The chain employs TRBV9 and TRBJ2-1, with D perhaps TRBD1 (5 bases). There are 14 residues in the CDR3. The V gene's germline CDR1 is SGDLS and CDR2 YYNGEE. The V end lost 0 bases, the J end lost 6 bases, and 10 bases lay between the germline ends. Written as DNA, the CDR3 is TGTGCCAGCAGCGTAGCATCAGGGATCAATGAGCAGTTCTTC. Residues: CASSVASGINEQFF.

The genes are TRBV7-9 and TRBJ2-2; weak D call: TRBD1 (6 bases). The CDR3 sequence is 15 residues long. V dropped 1 base and J dropped 4 bases, with 10 bases sitting between them. Germline V lookup: CDR1 SEHNR, CDR2 FQNEAQ (reference sequence). The CDR3 region is CASSLGGQATGELFF. The CDR3 DNA follows: TGTGCCAGCAGCTTAGGGGGGCAGGCCACCGGGGAGCTGTTTTTT.

The CDR3 reads CASSPVGPSYEQYF. The CDR3 bases are TGTGCCAGCAGCCCCGTCGGTCCTTCCTACGAGCAGTACTTC. The chain links TRBV7-2 to TRBJ2-7; D gene uncertain. The CDR3 has 14 amino acids. Trimming cost V 5 bases and J 1 base, with 12 bases left between them. In germline, CDR1 is SGHTA, CDR2 FQGNSA. Drawing the rest from reference TRBV7-2 and TRBJ2-7, the complete variable domain is GAGVSQSPSNKVTEKGKDVELRCDPISGHTALYWYRQSLGQGLEFLIYFQGNSAPDKSGLPSDRFSAERTGGSVSTLTIQRTQQEDSAVYLCASSPVGPSYEQYFGPGTRLTVT.

For this clone: A read error is the likely source, as a far larger clone sits one nucleotide away. The chain links TRBV19 to TRBJ2-7; D unresolved. Trimming shortened V by 7 bases and J by 2 bases, and 15 bases separated the two germline ends. The germline V gene encodes CDR1 LNHDA and CDR2 SQIVND (reference sequence). The length of the CDR3 is 14 residues. The CDR3: CASTLTGSAYEQYF. The CDR3, as DNA: TGTGCCAGTACCCTGACTGGCAGTGCCTACGAGCAGTACTTC.

The chain employs TRBV27 and TRBJ1-1, with 7 bases aligning to TRBD1. The V gene's germline CDR1 is MNHEY and CDR2 SMNVEV (reference sequence). The CDR3 has 15 amino acids. CDR3 DNA: TGTGCGACCAGTTTAGAGGGAGGGGGCGCCACTGAAGCTTTCTTT. Translation: CATSLEGGGATEAFF.

The J gene is TRBJ2-3, the V gene TRBV7-9, with 7 bases lining up with TRBD2. Trimming removed 6 bases from V and 5 bases from J; junction bases left unmatched: 14. The germline V gene has CDR1 SEHNR and CDR2 FQNEAQ (reference sequence). The CDR3 contains 16 residues. CDR3 DNA sequence: TGTGCCAGCAGGCAACCCGGCGGGGGTGAGGTAGATACGCAGTATTTT. It yields the protein CASRQPGGGEVDTQYF.

The chain has TRBV12-1 and TRBJ2-7; the listed D gene, TRBD1, was not tested against the DNA. TRBV12-1 has pseudogene status. CDR3 size: 14 residues. This CDR3 reads CASSLWDRSSEQYF. Written as DNA, the CDR3 is TGTGCCAGCAGCCTATGGGACAGGTCTTCGGAGCAGTACTTC.

This rearrangement joins TRBV7-2 to TRBJ2-3, with D tentatively TRBD2 (7 bases). Germline lookup yields CDR1 SGHTA and CDR2 FQGNSA. With 5 bases removed from V and 2 bases from J, the gap between germline ends came to 14 bases. The CDR3 is 15 residues long. The CDR3 DNA reads TGTGCCAGCAGCCTATACGGGGGGCCCACAGATACGCAGTATTTT. Its protein is CASSLYGGPTDTQYF.

The V and J genes are TRBV4-3 and TRBJ2-3; 8 bases are a match to TRBD2. Germline trimming cut 4 bases from V and 0 bases from J; bases unmatched to any gene: 6. Germline assignment: CDR1 LGHNA and CDR2 YSLEER. This CDR3 has 16 residues. CDR3 protein: CASSPWRGVSTDTQYF. In DNA form, the CDR3 reads TGCGCCAGCAGCCCCTGGCGGGGGGTCAGCACAGATACGCAGTATTTT.

V is TRBV4-3 and J is TRBJ1-1; D is ambiguous. The CDR3 contains 12 residues. Between the trimmed V and J ends, which lost 2 bases and 13 bases, there was a span of 14 bases. Per germline, CDR1 LGHNA and CDR2 YSLEER. The CDR3 sequence is CASSQPTAVVFF. The CDR3 DNA reads as TGCGCCAGCAGCCAACCGACGGCCGTCGTTTTCTTT.

V and J are TRBV18 and TRBJ2-2; D is unclear. The CDR3 sequence is 15 residues long. V lost 3 bases, J lost 6 bases, and 14 bases lay in between. Germline V gives CDR1 KGHSH, CDR2 LQKENI. The CDR3 loop is CASSPPTGSAGELFF. DNA of the CDR3: TGTGCCAGCTCACCTCCCACCGGGTCGGCCGGGGAGCTGTTTTTT.

The chain carries TRBV30 and TRBJ1-2; no reliable D call. The V end lost 4 bases, the J end lost 5 bases, and 5 bases lay between the germline ends. CDR3 length: 10 residues. In germline, CDR1 is GTSNPN, CDR2 SVGIG (reference sequence). This chain's CDR3 is CAWMDYGYTF. The CDR3, as DNA: TGTGCCTGGATGGATTATGGCTACACCTTC. The full variable domain, completed using reference TRBV30 and TRBJ1-2, is SQTIHQWPATLVQPVGSPLSLECTVEGTSNPNLYWYRQAAGRGLQLLFYSVGIGQISSEVPQNLSASRPQDRQFILSSKKLLLSDSGFYLCAWMDYGYTFGSGTRLTVV.

J is TRBJ2-2 and V is TRBV18, with 8 nucleotides matching TRBD1. In germline, CDR1 is KGHSH, CDR2 LQKENI. J was trimmed by 2 bases and V by 3 bases; bases with no gene match: 5. The CDR3 length is 16 residues. CDR3 nucleotide sequence: TGTGCCAGCTCACCGCCGGACAGGGTTAACACCGGGGAGCTGTTTTTT. This codes for CASSPPDRVNTGELFF.

This chain connects TRBV9 to TRBJ1-2; the match to TRBD1 covers 7 bases. Unmatched junction bases numbered 7, after V lost 4 bases and J lost 1 base. Per germline, CDR1 SGDLS and CDR2 YYNGEE. CDR3 length: 15 residues. The CDR3 DNA reads as TGTGCCAGCAGCCCCCGACAGGGAAATAACTATGGCTACACCTTC. Protein sequence: CASSPRQGNNYGYTF.

The chain is built from TRBV19 and TRBJ2-7; no definite D call. This CDR3 region has 14 residues. Trimming took 5 bases from V and 0 from J, leaving 11 bases between them. Germline loops: CDR1 LNHDA, CDR2 SQIVND (reference sequence). CDR3 sequence reads: CASSWKFLSYEQYF. As DNA, the CDR3 is TGTGCCAGTAGTTGGAAGTTCCTCTCCTACGAGCAGTACTTC.

V and J are TRBV7-9 and TRBJ1-5, with 9 bases matching TRBD1. Germline V CDR1 and CDR2: SEHNR, FQNEAQ (reference sequence). J was trimmed by 6 bases and V by 1 base; bases with no gene match: 1. The CDR3 is made up of 14 amino acids. The CDR3 sequence is CASSLGQGGQPQHF. In nucleotides, the CDR3 is TGTGCCAGCAGCTTAGGACAGGGGGGTCAGCCCCAGCATTTT.

This rearrangement joins TRBV19 to TRBJ1-2; D is undetermined. This CDR3 region has 13 residues. Germline values: CDR1 LNHDA, CDR2 SQIVND (reference sequence). Between the trimmed V and J ends, which lost 2 bases and 8 bases, there was a span of 12 bases. In DNA form, the CDR3 reads TGTGCCAGTAGTATAATGGACGTGGAGGGCTACACCTTC. Protein: CASSIMDVEGYTF.

This rearrangement joins TRBV13 to TRBJ1-2; 9 bases match TRBD1. Germline CDR1 PRHDT, CDR2 FYEKMQ (reference sequence). Losses at the gene ends were 5 bases for V and 8 bases for J; bases not matched to a gene: 15. The CDR3 is made up of 16 amino acids. The CDR3 DNA is TGTGCCAGCAGCGCCGTTGGACAGGGGTCTAGCGGGGGCTACACCTTC. Translating it yields CASSAVGQGSSGGYTF.

This sequence joins TRBV2 and TRBJ2-1; the D gene is possibly TRBD1 (6 bases). The CDR3 is 14 residues long. The germline V and J ends were trimmed by 10 bases and 8 bases, with 21 bases remaining between them. Looked up from germline, CDR1 is SNHLY and CDR2 is FYNNEI. The CDR3 nucleotides are TGTGCCACCTGGGCACAGGGAAGTCTCCATGAGCAGTTCTTC. Its protein is CATWAQGSLHEQFF.

V and J are TRBV7-6 and TRBJ1-6; D unresolved. Trimming cost V 1 base and J 14 bases, with 12 bases left between them. Per the germline V gene, CDR1 is SGHVS and CDR2 is FNYEAQ. The length of the CDR3 is 13 residues. The chain's CDR3 is CASSLGGRSALHF. The CDR3 nucleotides are TGTGCCAGCAGCTTAGGAGGACGATCGGCCCTCCACTTT.

The chain employs TRBV2 and TRBJ1-4; a possible D gene is TRBD1 (6 bases). V was shortened by 8 bases and J by 2 bases, with 12 bases between the two germline ends. CDR3 length equals 14 residues. Looked up from germline, CDR1 is SNHLY and CDR2 is FYNNEI. This CDR3 reads CASWGTQTNEKLFF. CDR3 in DNA: TGTGCCAGCTGGGGGACACAGACTAATGAAAAACTGTTTTTT.

The rearrangement links TRBV4-3 to TRBJ1-2; D gene unclear. The CDR3 runs to 11 residues. Germline V gene data show CDR1 as LGHNA and CDR2 as YSLEER. The V end lost 1 base, the J end lost 5 bases, and 2 bases lay between the germline ends. The CDR3 region is CASSQGYGYTF. In nucleotides, the CDR3 is TGCGCCAGCAGCCAAGGGTATGGCTACACCTTC.

V usage is TRBV29-1 and J usage is TRBJ1-1, with D uncertain. This CDR3 contains 13 residues. The germline V gene has CDR1 SQVTM and CDR2 ANQGSEA. The V end was cut by 3 bases, the J end by 0 bases, with 8 bases between. CDR3 sequence (DNA): TGCAGCGTTGACCATGACATGAACACTGAAGCTTTCTTT. This codes for CSVDHDMNTEAFF. Full variable domain (rest looked up from reference TRBV29-1 and TRBJ1-1): SAVISQKPSRDICQRGTSLTIQCQVDSQVTMMFWYRQQPGQSLTLIATANQGSEATYESGFVIDKFPISRPNLTFSTLTVSNMSPEDSSIYLCSVDHDMNTEAFFGQGTRLTVV.

The chain couples TRBV11-2 to TRBJ1-4; no definite D call. V dropped 1 base and J dropped 0 bases, with 15 bases sitting between them. In germline, CDR1 is SGHAT, CDR2 FQNNGV. The CDR3 is 18 residues long. This chain's CDR3 is CASSLVSQVMATNEKLFF. DNA for the CDR3: TGTGCCAGCAGCTTAGTAAGCCAGGTGATGGCAACTAATGAAAAACTGTTTTTT.

This sequence joins TRBV4-1 and TRBJ2-5; a weak D match, TRBD1 (6 bases). The closer fit of TRBJ2-7 to the DNA end suggests the J call may be wrong. Germline loops: CDR1 MGHRA, CDR2 YSYEKL. The CDR3 has 14 amino acids. CDR3 DNA: TGCGCCAGCAGCCACACGACAGGCTCCTACGAGCAGTACTTC. It translates to CASSHTTGSYEQYF.

The rearrangement links TRBV29-1 to TRBJ2-1, with D hard to call. CDR1 and CDR2 (germline): SQVTM, ANQGSEA. V dropped 6 bases and J dropped 9 bases, with 9 bases sitting between them. The CDR3 is made up of 10 amino acids. The CDR3 sequence: CSVSKGEQFF. CDR3 nucleotide sequence: TGCAGCGTAAGTAAGGGTGAGCAGTTCTTC.

The chain is built from TRBV7-9 and TRBJ2-1, with D perhaps being TRBD1 or TRBD2 (5 bases each). V was clipped by 4 bases and J by 8 bases, with 15 bases between them. The CDR3 covers 14 residues. Looked up from germline, CDR1 is SEHNR and CDR2 is FQNEAQ (reference sequence). CDR3 sequence: CASSYRDRRHEQFF. CDR3 nucleotides: TGTGCCAGCAGCTACCGGGACCGCCGGCATGAGCAGTTCTTC.